This T cell receptor beta chain came from a study of T-cell memory formation after mild COVID-19. Study-wide results and limits: Proof of SARS-CoV-2 specificity was absent for the second-wave clones that crested on day 37. Clones contracting across day 15 to 85 had a balanced CD4/CD8 profile; later expanding clones leaned CD4+.

About this clonotype itself: Its antigen is not identified.

MiXCR, applied by TCRdb to the 5' RACE reads, yields one record per CDR3 protein. The data hold under 200,000 distinct CDR3 sequences, with around a tenth observed a single time. The CDR3 runs to 14 residues. V was shortened by 5 bases and J by 7 bases, with 17 bases between the two germline ends. CDR1 is MDHEN and CDR2 is SYDVKM in the germline V gene. The sequenced material came from PBMCs or a T cell subset sorted from them (not recorded which). The receptor comes from a man aged 18 to 30 who had mild COVID-19 (a few samples of this study predate the infection). Cell type and time point are not known. The chain has TRBV28 and TRBJ2-5, with D hard to call. This chain's CDR3 is CASSPDVVPGTQYF. The CDR3 DNA reads as TGTGCCAGCAGTCCTGACGTGGTGCCAGGGACCCAGTACTTC.